This T cell receptor beta chain was recovered during a study of shared clonotypes between healthy human individuals. CDR1 is SGHRS and CDR2 is YFSETQ in the germline V gene. The CDR3 consists of 16 residues. The V and J ends lost 4 bases and 8 bases respectively, with 19 bases between them. Profiling relied on immunoSEQ multiplex PCR, and the TCRdb table lists in-frame clones only, not all of them. Here the sample spans some 470,000 clones, 76% being singletons. The chain has TRBV5-1 and TRBJ1-6; D gene ambiguous. This TCR was recovered from a woman aged 40 to 50 in good health. Some clones in this sample may be carry-over from other donors' samples. What was sequenced was PBMCs. The DNA for the CDR3 is TGCGCCAGCAGCCCCACCCCGACGGGGTTGGATTCACCCCTCCACTTT. It translates to CASSPTPTGLDSPLHF.